Listed below are T cell receptor beta chains from one sample, sequenced in a study of T cell responses to AZD1222 COVID-19 vaccine. Assay: immunoSEQ multiplex PCR; the TCRdb copy retains only in-frame clones and omits some. The profile shows more than 150,000 clones, 85% to 95% of them singletons. This specimen was peripheral blood, taken on day 0 of AZD1222 vaccination. These receptor sequences come from an adult in good health. Each CDR3 is given with its conserved first and last residue. A D gene is named only where the DNA matches it firmly. Size tells how often a clone was seen (once, few, many) or the class of an expanded clone, and some rows leave it out.

D: -; J: TRBJ1-5; V: TRBV28; size: -; CDR3: CASSHLQGGNQPQHF; DNA: TGTGCCAGCAGTCACTTACAGGGAGGGAATCAGCCCCAGCATTTT
D: -; J: TRBJ2-3; V: TRBV2; size: -; CDR3: CASGGTSRESNTQYF; DNA: TGTGCCAGTGGTGGCACCTCCAGAGAATCGAATACGCAGTATTTT
D: TRBD1; J: TRBJ1-2; V: TRBV25-1; size: -; CDR3: CASSAGTGRSYGYTF; DNA: TGTGCCAGCAGTGCGGGGACAGGGAGAAGCTATGGCTACACCTTC
D: -; J: TRBJ2-1; V: TRBV24-1; size: -; CDR3: CATSDPDLGVANEQFF; DNA: TGTGCCACCAGTGATCCTGACTTAGGGGTGGCCAATGAGCAGTTCTTC
D: -; J: TRBJ2-1; V: TRBV11-2; size: -; CDR3: CASSSPRDEQFF; DNA: TGTGCCAGCAGCTCCCCGCGAGATGAGCAGTTCTTC
D: TRBD1; J: TRBJ1-1; V: TRBV28; size: -; CDR3: CASSKTDRVRTEAFF; DNA: TGTGCCAGCAGTAAAACCGACAGGGTTCGCACTGAAGCTTTCTTT
D: -; J: TRBJ1-3; V: TRBV5-1; size: -; CDR3: CASSLAGGDTIYF; DNA: TGCGCCAGCAGCTTGGCGGGAGGGGACACCATATATTTT
D: -; J: TRBJ2-6; V: TRBV19; size: once; CDR3: CASRISGANVLTF; DNA: TGTGCCAGTAGGATCTCTGGGGCCAACGTCCTGACTTTC
D: -; J: TRBJ1-2; V: TRBV3-1/TRBV3-2; size: -; CDR3: CASSATVSHGYTF; DNA: TGTGCCAGCAGCGCGACAGTTTCCCATGGCTACACCTTC
D: -; J: TRBJ2-5; V: TRBV2; size: -; CDR3: CASSHEPQETQYF; DNA: TGTGCCAGCAGTCACGAGCCCCAAGAGACCCAGTACTTC
D: -; J: TRBJ1-3; V: TRBV5-1; size: -; CDR3: CASSLAGGRAGNTIYF; DNA: TGCGCCAGCAGCTTGGCGGGCGGGAGAGCTGGAAACACCATATATTTT
D: TRBD2; J: TRBJ2-3; V: TRBV19; size: -; CDR3: CASRDGLAGGRDTQYF; DNA: TGTGCCAGTAGGGACGGGCTAGCGGGAGGGCGAGATACGCAGTATTTT
D: -; J: TRBJ2-1; V: TRBV24-1; size: -; CDR3: CATSDSGTFYDEQFF; DNA: TGTGCCACCAGTGATTCGGGGACTTTCTACGATGAGCAGTTCTTC
D: -; J: TRBJ1-2; V: TRBV6-5; size: -; CDR3: CASRETANYGYTF; DNA: TGTGCCAGCAGGGAGACAGCTAACTATGGCTACACCTTC
D: -; J: TRBJ2-7; V: TRBV4-3; size: -; CDR3: CASSQDQGGYEQYF; DNA: TGCGCCAGCAGCCAAGATCAGGGGGGGTACGAGCAGTACTTC
D: -; J: TRBJ2-7; V: TRBV28; size: once; CDR3: CASSAEASYYEQYF; DNA: TGTGCCAGCAGTGCGGAGGCTAGTTACTACGAGCAGTACTTC
D: TRBD1; J: TRBJ1-5; V: TRBV7-6; size: -; CDR3: CASSRGNTGDQPQHF; DNA: TGTGCCAGCAGCCGAGGTAACACAGGGGATCAGCCCCAGCATTTT